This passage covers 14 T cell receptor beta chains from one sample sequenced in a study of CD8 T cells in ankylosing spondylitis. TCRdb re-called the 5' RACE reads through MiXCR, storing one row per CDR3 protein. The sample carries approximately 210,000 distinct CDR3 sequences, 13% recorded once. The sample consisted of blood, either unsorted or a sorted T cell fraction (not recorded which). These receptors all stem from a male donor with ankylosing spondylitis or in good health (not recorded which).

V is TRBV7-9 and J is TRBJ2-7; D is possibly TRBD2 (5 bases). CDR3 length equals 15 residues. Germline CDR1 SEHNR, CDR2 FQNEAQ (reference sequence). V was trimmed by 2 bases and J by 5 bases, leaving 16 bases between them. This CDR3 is CASSLYGGPPNEQYF. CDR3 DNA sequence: TGTGCCAGCAGCTTATACGGCGGGCCGCCCAACGAGCAGTACTTC.

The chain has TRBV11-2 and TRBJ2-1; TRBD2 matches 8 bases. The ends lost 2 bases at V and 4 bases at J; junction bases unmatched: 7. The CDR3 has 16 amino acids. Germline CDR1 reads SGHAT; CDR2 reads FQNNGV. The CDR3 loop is CASSLPREGLYNEQFF. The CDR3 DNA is TGTGCCAGCAGCTTACCCCGGGAGGGCCTTTACAATGAGCAGTTCTTC.

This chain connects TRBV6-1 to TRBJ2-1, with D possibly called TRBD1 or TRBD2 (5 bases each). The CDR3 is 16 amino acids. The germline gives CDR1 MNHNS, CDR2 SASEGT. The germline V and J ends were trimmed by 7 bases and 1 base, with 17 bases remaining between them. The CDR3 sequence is CASNTPGTGSYNEQFF. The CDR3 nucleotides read TGTGCCAGCAATACACCCGGGACGGGATCCTACAATGAGCAGTTCTTC.

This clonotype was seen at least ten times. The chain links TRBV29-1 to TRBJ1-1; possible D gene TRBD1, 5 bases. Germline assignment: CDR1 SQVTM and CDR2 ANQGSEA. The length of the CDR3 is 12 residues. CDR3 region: CTDGGGGTEAFF. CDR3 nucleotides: TGCACGGACGGGGGTGGGGGGACTGAAGCTTTCTTT.

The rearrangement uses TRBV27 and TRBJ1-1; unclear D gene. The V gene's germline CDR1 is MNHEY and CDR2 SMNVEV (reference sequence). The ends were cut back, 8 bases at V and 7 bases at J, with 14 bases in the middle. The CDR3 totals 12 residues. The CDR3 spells CASWTAGGEAFF. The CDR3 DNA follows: TGTGCCAGCTGGACCGCCGGAGGTGAAGCTTTCTTT.

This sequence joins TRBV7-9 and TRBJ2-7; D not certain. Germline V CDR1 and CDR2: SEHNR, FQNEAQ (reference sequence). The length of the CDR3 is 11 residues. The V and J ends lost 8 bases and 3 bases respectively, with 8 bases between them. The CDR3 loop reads CASRNFYEQYF. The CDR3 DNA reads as TGTGCCAGCCGGAATTTCTACGAGCAGTACTTC.

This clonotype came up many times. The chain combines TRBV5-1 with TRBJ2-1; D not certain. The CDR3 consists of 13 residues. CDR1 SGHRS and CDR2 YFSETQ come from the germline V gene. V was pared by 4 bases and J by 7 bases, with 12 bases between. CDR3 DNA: TGCGCCAGCAGCACGATCCAAAATAATGAGCAGTTCTTC. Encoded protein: CASSTIQNNEQFF.

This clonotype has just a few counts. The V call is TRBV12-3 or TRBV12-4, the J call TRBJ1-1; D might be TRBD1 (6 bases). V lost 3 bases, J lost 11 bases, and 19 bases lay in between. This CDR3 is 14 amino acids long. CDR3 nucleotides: TGTGCCAGCAGTTTCGGACCCCGGGGGGCTGGCGCTTTCTTT. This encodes CASSFGPRGAGAFF.

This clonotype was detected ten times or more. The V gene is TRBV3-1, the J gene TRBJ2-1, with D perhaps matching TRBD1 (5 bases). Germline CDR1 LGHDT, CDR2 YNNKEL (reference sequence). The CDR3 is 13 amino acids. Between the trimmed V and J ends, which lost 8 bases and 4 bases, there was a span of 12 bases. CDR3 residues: CASGKTGYNEQFF. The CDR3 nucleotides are TGTGCCAGCGGGAAAACAGGTTACAATGAGCAGTTCTTC.

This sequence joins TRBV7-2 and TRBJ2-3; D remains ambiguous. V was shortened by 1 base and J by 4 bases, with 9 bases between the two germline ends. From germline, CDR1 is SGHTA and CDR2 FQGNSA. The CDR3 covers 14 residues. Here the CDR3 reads CASSLVAIPDTQYF. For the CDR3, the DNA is TGTGCCAGCAGCTTAGTAGCAATTCCAGATACGCAGTATTTT.

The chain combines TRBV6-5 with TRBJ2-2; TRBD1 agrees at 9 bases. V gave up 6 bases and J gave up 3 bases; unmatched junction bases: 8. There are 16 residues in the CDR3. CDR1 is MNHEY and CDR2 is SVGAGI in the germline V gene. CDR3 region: CASSYRGRWDTGELFF. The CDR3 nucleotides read TGTGCCAGCAGCTACAGGGGGCGGTGGGACACCGGGGAGCTGTTTTTT.

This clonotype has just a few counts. The chain's CDR3 is CASSRPGGKENTEAFF. The CDR3 bases are TGTGCCAGCAGCCGGCCCGGGGGAAAGGAGAACACTGAAGCTTTCTTT. The rearrangement links TRBV7-9 to TRBJ1-1; TRBD1 is a possible D gene (5 bases). In germline, CDR1 is SEHNR, CDR2 FQNEAQ (reference sequence). CDR3 size: 16 residues. Trimming took off 5 bases at V and 1 base at J, with 17 bases between the two ends.

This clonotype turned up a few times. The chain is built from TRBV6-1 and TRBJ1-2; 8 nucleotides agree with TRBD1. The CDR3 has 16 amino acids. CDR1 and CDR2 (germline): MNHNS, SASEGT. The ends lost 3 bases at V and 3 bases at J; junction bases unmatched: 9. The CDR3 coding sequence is TGTGCCAGCAGTGATACTCCGTCAGGGGGCTACTATGGCTACACCTTC. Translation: CASSDTPSGGYYGYTF.

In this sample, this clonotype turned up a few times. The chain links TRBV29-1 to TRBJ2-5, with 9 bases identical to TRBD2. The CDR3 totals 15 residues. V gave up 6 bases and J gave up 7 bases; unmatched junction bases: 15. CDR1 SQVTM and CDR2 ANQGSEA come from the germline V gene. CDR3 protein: CSVPTSGCAPRTQYF. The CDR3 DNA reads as TGCAGCGTCCCGACTAGCGGATGTGCCCCTAGGACCCAGTACTTC.